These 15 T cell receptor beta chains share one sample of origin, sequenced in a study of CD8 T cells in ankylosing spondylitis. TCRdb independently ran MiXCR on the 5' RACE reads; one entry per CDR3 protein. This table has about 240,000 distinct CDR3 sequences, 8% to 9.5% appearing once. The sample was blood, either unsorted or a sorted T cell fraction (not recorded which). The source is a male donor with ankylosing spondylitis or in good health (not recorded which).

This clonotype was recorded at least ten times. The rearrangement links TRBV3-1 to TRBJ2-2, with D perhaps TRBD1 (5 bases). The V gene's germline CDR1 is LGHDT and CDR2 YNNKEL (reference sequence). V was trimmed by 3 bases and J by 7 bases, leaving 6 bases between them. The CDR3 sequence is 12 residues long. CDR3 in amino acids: CASSHRDGELFF. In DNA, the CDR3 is TGTGCCAGCAGCCACAGGGACGGGGAGCTGTTTTTT.

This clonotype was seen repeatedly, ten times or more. The CDR3 is CASSSSPSGEQFF. The CDR3 region has the DNA TGTGCCAGCAGTTCCTCGCCCAGCGGTGAGCAGTTCTTC. The chain couples TRBV12-3 or TRBV12-4 to TRBJ2-1; D is perhaps TRBD2 (5 bases). V lost 4 bases and J 9 bases, leaving 13 bases between the germline ends. The CDR3 runs 13 residues.

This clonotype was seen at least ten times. CDR3 sequence reads: CAISESIATISYEQYF. The DNA for the CDR3 is TGTGCCATCAGTGAGTCGATAGCGACCATCTCCTACGAGCAGTACTTC. This sequence joins TRBV10-3 and TRBJ2-7; perhaps TRBD2 as D (5 bases). Per the germline V gene, CDR1 is ENHRY and CDR2 is SYGVKD. V was clipped by 0 bases and J by 0 bases, with 12 bases between them. The CDR3 sequence is 16 residues long.

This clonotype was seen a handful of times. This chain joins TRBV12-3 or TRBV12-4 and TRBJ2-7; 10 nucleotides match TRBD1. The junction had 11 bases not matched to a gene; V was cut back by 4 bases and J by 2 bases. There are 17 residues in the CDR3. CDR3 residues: CASSSPRTGGAPYEQYF. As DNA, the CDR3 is TGTGCCAGCAGTTCCCCTCGGACAGGGGGGGCACCCTACGAGCAGTACTTC.

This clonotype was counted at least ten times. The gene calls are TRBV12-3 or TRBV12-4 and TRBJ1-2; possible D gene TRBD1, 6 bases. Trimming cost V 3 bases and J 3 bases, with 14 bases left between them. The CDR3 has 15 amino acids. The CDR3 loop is CASSFGGHGDYGYTF. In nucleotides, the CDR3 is TGTGCCAGCAGTTTTGGGGGGCACGGGGACTATGGCTACACCTTC.

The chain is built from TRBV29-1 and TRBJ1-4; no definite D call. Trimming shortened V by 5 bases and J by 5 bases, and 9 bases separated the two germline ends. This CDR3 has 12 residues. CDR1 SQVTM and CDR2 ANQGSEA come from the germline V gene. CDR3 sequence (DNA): TGCAGCGTTTGGTACGGGAATGAAAAACTGTTTTTT. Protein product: CSVWYGNEKLFF.

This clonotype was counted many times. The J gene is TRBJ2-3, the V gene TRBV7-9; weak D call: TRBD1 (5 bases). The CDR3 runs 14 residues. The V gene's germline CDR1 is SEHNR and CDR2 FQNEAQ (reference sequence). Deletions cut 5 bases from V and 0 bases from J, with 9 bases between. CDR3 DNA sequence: TGTGCCAGCAGCACCGACAGAAGCACAGATACGCAGTATTTT. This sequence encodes CASSTDRSTDTQYF.

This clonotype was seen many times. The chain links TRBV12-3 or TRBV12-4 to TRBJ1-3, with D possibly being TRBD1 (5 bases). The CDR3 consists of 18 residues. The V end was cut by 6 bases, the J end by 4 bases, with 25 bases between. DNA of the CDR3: TGTGCCAGCAGCATCGAAGTTGGGCTTGGGGGGGTGGGAAACACCATATATTTT. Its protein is CASSIEVGLGGVGNTIYF.

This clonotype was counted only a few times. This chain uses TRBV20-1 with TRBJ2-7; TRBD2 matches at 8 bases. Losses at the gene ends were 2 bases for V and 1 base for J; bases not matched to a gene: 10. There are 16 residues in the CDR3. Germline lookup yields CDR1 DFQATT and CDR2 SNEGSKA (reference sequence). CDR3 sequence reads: CSARPHSGGLSYEQYF. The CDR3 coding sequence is TGCAGTGCTAGACCCCACAGCGGGGGTCTTTCCTACGAGCAGTACTTC.

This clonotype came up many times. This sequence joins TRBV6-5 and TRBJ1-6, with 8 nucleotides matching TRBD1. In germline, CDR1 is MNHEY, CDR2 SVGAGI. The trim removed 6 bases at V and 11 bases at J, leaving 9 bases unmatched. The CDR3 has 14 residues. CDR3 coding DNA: TGTGCCAGCAGCTTACAGGGGGGGAGAGCACCCCTCCACTTT. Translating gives CASSLQGGRAPLHF.

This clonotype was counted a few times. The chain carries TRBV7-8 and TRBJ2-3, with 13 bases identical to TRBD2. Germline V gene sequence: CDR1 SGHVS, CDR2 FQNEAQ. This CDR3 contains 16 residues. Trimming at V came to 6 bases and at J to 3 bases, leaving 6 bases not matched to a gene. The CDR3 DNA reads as TGTGCCAGCAGAAGAAGGACTAGCGGGAGTACAGATACGCAGTATTTT. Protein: CASRRRTSGSTDTQYF.

The CDR3 DNA is TGTGCCAGCAGCCAAGGTTCCGGGACCTACGAGCAGTACTTC. It translates to CASSQGSGTYEQYF. This chain connects TRBV4-2 to TRBJ2-7; TRBD2 is a possible D gene (5 bases). This CDR3 is built from 14 residues. Germline-derived CDR1 and CDR2 are LGHNA and YNFKEQ. Trimming cost V 1 base and J 2 bases, with 9 bases left between them.

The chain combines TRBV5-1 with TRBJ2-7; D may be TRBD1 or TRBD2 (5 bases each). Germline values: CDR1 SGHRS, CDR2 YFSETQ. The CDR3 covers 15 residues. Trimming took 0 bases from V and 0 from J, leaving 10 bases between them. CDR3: CASSLVGTDSYEQYF. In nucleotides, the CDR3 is TGCGCCAGCAGCTTGGTTGGGACGGACTCCTACGAGCAGTACTTC.

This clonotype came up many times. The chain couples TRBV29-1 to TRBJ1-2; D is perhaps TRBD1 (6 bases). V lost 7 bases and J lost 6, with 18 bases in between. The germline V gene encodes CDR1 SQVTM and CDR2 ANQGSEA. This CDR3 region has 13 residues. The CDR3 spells CSAEGGLGDGYTF. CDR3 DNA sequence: TGCAGCGCCGAGGGGGGACTCGGAGATGGCTACACCTTC.

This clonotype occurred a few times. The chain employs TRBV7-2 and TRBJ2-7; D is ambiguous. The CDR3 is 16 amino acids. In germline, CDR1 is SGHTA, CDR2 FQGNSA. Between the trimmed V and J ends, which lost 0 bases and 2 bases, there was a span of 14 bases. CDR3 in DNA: TGTGCCAGCAGCTTAGCGTTTTCACAGCTAGCCTACGAGCAGTACTTC. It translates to CASSLAFSQLAYEQYF. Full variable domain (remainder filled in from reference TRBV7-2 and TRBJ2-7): GAGVSQSPSNKVTEKGKDVELRCDPISGHTALYWYRQSLGQGLEFLIYFQGNSAPDKSGLPSDRFSAERTGGSVSTLTIQRTQQEDSAVYLCASSLAFSQLAYEQYFGPGTRLTVT.